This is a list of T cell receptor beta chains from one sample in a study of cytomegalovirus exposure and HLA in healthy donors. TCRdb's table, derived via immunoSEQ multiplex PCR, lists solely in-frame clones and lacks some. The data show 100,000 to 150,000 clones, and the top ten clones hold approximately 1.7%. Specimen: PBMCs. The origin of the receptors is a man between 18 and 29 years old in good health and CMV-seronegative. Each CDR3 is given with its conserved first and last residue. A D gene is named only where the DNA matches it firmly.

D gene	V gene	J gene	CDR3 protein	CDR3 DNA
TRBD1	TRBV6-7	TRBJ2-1	CASSWDRGREQFF	TGTGCCAGCAGTTGGGACAGGGGGCGGGAGCAGTTCTTC
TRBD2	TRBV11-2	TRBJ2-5	CASSLGQRGEETQYF	TGTGCCAGCAGCTTGGGCCAGCGGGGGGAAGAGACCCAGTACTTC
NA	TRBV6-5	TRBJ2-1	CASSYWQYNEQFF	TGTGCCAGCAGTTACTGGCAATACAATGAGCAGTTCTTC
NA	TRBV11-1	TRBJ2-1	CASSFLAVSQNEQFF	TGTGCCAGCAGCTTTTTGGCAGTTTCCCAGAATGAGCAGTTCTTC
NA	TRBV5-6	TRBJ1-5	CASSLGGRPNQPQHF	TGTGCCAGCAGCTTGGGGGGCAGACCTAATCAGCCCCAGCATTTT
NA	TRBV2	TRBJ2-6	CASSEMGSPGANVLTF	TGTGCCAGCAGTGAAATGGGCTCCCCTGGGGCCAACGTCCTGACTTTC
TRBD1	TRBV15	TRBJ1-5	CATSRPDRVVSNQPQHF	TGTGCCACCAGCAGACCAGACAGGGTCGTTTCAAATCAGCCCCAGCATTTT
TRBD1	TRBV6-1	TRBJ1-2	CASRNRGSYGYTF	TGTGCCAGCAGGAACAGGGGTTCCTATGGCTACACCTTC
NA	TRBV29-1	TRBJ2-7	CSVDGKYEQYF	TGCAGCGTTGATGGCAAGTACGAGCAGTACTTC
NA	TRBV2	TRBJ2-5	CASSEARQQAQETQYF	TGTGCCAGCAGTGAAGCTCGACAGCAAGCCCAAGAGACCCAGTACTTC
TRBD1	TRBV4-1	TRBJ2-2	CASAQGVFNTGELFF	TGCGCCAGCGCACAGGGGGTGTTCAACACCGGGGAGCTGTTTTTT
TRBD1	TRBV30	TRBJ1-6	CAWETGGYNSPLHF	TGTGCCTGGGAGACAGGGGGCTATAATTCACCCCTCCACTTT
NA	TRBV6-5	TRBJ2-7	CASSSGVPYEQYF	TGTGCCAGCAGTAGCGGAGTACCCTACGAGCAGTACTTC
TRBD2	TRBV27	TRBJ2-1	CASSLSGRGTNNEQFF	TGTGCCAGCAGTTTATCGGGGAGGGGAACCAACAATGAGCAGTTCTTC
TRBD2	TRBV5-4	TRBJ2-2	CASSGGLAGNTGELFF	TGTGCCAGCAGCGGCGGACTAGCGGGTAACACCGGGGAGCTGTTTTTT
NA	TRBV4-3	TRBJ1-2	CASSQDVSGGGGYGYTF	TGCGCCAGCAGCCAAGATGTGTCGGGTGGGGGCGGCTATGGCTACACCTTC